These 13 T cell receptor beta chains came from one sample sequenced in a study of blood T cell repertoires in COVID-19. The table came from immunoSEQ multiplex PCR; TCRdb's copy has only in-frame clones and leaves some out. The sample has approximately 500,000 clones, 70% to 90% seen once. The sequencing sample was made of peripheral blood. Receptor source: a human donor in a cohort sampled during active COVID-19.

V is TRBV7-2 and J is TRBJ2-1; D not certain. Trimming shortened V by 1 base and J by 5 bases, and 6 bases separated the two germline ends. Germline V CDR1 and CDR2: SGHTA, FQGNSA. This CDR3 has 13 amino acids. The chain's CDR3 is CASSLGVNNEQFF. The CDR3 DNA follows: TGTGCCAGCAGCTTAGGAGTCAACAATGAGCAGTTCTTC. Looking up the rest from reference TRBV7-2 and TRBJ2-1 gives the full variable domain: GAGVSQSPSNKVTEKGKDVELRCDPISGHTALYWYRQSLGQGLEFLIYFQGNSAPDKSGLPSDRFSAERTGGSVSTLTIQRTQQEDSAVYLCASSLGVNNEQFFGPGTRLTVL.

The chain combines TRBV7-2 with TRBJ2-7, with TRBD1 identical over 10 bases. V trimming: 4 bases; J trimming: 2 bases; junction bases outside the gene matches: 8. Germline-derived CDR1 and CDR2 are SGHTA and FQGNSA. CDR3 length: 16 amino acids. The CDR3 nucleotides read TGTGCCAGCAGCTCCAATCTCGGGACAGGGGCCTACGAGCAGTACTTC. Residues: CASSSNLGTGAYEQYF.

The rearrangement uses TRBV6-5 and TRBJ1-1; 10 bases fit TRBD1. Per germline, CDR1 MNHEY and CDR2 SVGAGI. The CDR3 consists of 14 residues. V lost 7 bases to trimming and J lost 3 bases; unmatched junction nucleotides: 5. The CDR3 spells CASNGQGGDTEAFF. The DNA of the CDR3 is TGTGCCAGCAACGGACAGGGGGGGGACACTGAAGCTTTCTTT.

This rearrangement joins TRBV28 to TRBJ2-5; 7 bases are a match to TRBD1. This CDR3 has 14 residues. Trimming took 5 bases from V and 5 from J; bases not matched to a gene: 8. Germline CDR1 MDHEN, CDR2 SYDVKM. The CDR3 spells CASSPDRVVETQYF. CDR3 coding DNA: TGTGCCAGCAGTCCAGACAGGGTGGTTGAGACCCAGTACTTC. The full variable domain, its missing parts supplied by reference TRBV28 and TRBJ2-5, is DVKVTQSSRYLVKRTGEKVFLECVQDMDHENMFWYRQDPGLGLRLIYFSYDVKMKEKGDIPEGYSVSREKKERFSLILESASTNQTSMYLCASSPDRVVETQYFGPGTRLLVL.

The genes are TRBV7-2 and TRBJ2-2, with TRBD1 identical over 9 bases. Germline CDR1 and CDR2: SGHTA and FQGNSA. The junction had 9 bases not matched to a gene; V was cut back by 4 bases and J by 6 bases. The CDR3 loop spans 16 amino acids. CDR3 amino acids: CASSSSGTGRAGELFF. DNA of the CDR3: TGTGCCAGCAGCTCCTCCGGGACAGGGAGGGCCGGGGAGCTGTTTTTT. The entire variable domain, with the rest obtained from reference TRBV7-2 and TRBJ2-2, is as follows: GAGVSQSPSNKVTEKGKDVELRCDPISGHTALYWYRQSLGQGLEFLIYFQGNSAPDKSGLPSDRFSAERTGGSVSTLTIQRTQQEDSAVYLCASSSSGTGRAGELFFGEGSRLTVL.

The chain links TRBV27 to TRBJ2-7; 13 nucleotides line up with TRBD2. With V trimmed by 6 bases and J by 4 bases, 9 bases remained unmatched. The CDR3 covers 16 residues. Per germline, CDR1 MNHEY and CDR2 SMNVEV (reference sequence). The CDR3 here is CASSLRLAGGRYEQYF. In DNA, the CDR3 is TGTGCCAGCAGCCTAAGACTAGCGGGAGGCCGGTACGAGCAGTACTTC.

This clone was observed a few times. The chain couples TRBV2 to TRBJ1-5; D gene uncertain. Trimming shortened V by 7 bases and J by 6 bases, and 13 bases separated the two germline ends. The CDR3 runs to 13 residues. Germline values: CDR1 SNHLY, CDR2 FYNNEI. In nucleotides, the CDR3 is TGTGCCAGCAAGGGTGAGGGAGGTCAGCCCCAGCATTTT. Encoded protein: CASKGEGGQPQHF.

This clone has a single count. This chain joins TRBV4-2 and TRBJ2-1, with D unclear. The ends were cut back, 0 bases at V and 8 bases at J, with 11 bases in the middle. The CDR3 spans 14 residues. CDR1 and CDR2 (germline): LGHNA, YNFKEQ. The CDR3 spells CASSQERLDDEQFF. The CDR3 bases are TGTGCCAGCAGCCAAGAGCGACTTGACGATGAGCAGTTCTTC.

This chain links TRBV15 with TRBJ2-3, with D possibly TRBD1 on 6 matching bases. This CDR3 has 11 amino acids. Germline V gives CDR1 LNHNV, CDR2 YYDKDF (reference sequence). CDR3 in amino acids: CAVGAGDTQYF. CDR3 DNA: TGTGCGGTGGGGGCCGGAGATACGCAGTATTTT.

This clone was seen once. The chain carries TRBV6-5 and TRBJ2-7, with 11 bases lining up with TRBD2. CDR3 length: 14 amino acids. Germline V gene lookup returns CDR1 MNHEY and CDR2 SVGAGI. V trimming: 6 bases; J trimming: 4 bases; junction bases outside the gene matches: 5. CDR3: CASRIAGGGYEQYF. CDR3 nucleotide sequence: TGTGCCAGCAGGATAGCGGGAGGGGGGTACGAGCAGTACTTC.

The chain couples TRBV7-9 to TRBJ2-1, with D possibly being TRBD2 (5 bases). This CDR3 has 14 residues. Germline V gene data show CDR1 as SEHNR and CDR2 as FQNEAQ (reference sequence). V was clipped by 2 bases and J by 7 bases, with 12 bases between them. As DNA, the CDR3 is TGTGCCAGCAGCTTATCTGGGTCGGGGAATGAGCAGTTCTTC. It translates to CASSLSGSGNEQFF.

This clone turned up a few times. The chain is built from TRBV2 and TRBJ2-2, with 8 bases aligning to TRBD1. The CDR3 spans 18 residues. Germline CDR1 reads SNHLY; CDR2 reads FYNNEI. J gave up 5 bases and V 6 bases, and 17 bases lay outside the gene matches. CDR3 DNA sequence: TGTGCCAGCAGCCCCAACGGTGCTCGACAGGGGACGACCGGGGAGCTGTTTTTT. It is translated as CASSPNGARQGTTGELFF.

V gene TRBV12-5 combines with J gene TRBJ2-1; 8 nucleotides line up with TRBD1. This CDR3 contains 17 residues. Germline V lookup: CDR1 LGHNT, CDR2 FRNRAP. V gave up 3 bases and J gave up 2 bases; unmatched junction bases: 9. The CDR3 DNA reads TGTGCTAGTGGTTTCCCGGACAGGGCCAGAACCTACAATGAGCAGTTCTTC. It is translated as CASGFPDRARTYNEQFF.